Listed below are T cell receptor beta chains from one sample, sequenced in a study of CD4 T cells in relation to SARS-CoV-2 and coronaviruses. Assay used: immunoSEQ multiplex PCR; TCRdb lists only in-frame clones, some missing. The sample includes 26,000 or so clones, around two thirds of them seen just once. Their antigens remain unidentified. Sequenced: CD4+ T cells from PBMCs, cultured in vitro. These receptors were obtained from a human donor in good health. Each CDR3 is given without its conserved first and last residue.

j_call v_call cdr3_aa
TRBJ1-1 TRBV3-1/TRBV3-2 ASSPRRGQGTEAF
TRBJ2-3 TRBV5-1 ASSLASNTDTQY
TRBJ1-2 TRBV7-2 ASSFPEGRGYT
TRBJ2-2 TRBV7-2 ASSLGPGGRTGELF
TRBJ2-7 TRBV28 ASRSMRGSLMGSYEQY
TRBJ1-1 TRBV5-1 ASSTGTVSWNTEAF
TRBJ2-1 TRBV19 ASSTAGLAGVYNEQF
TRBJ2-2 TRBV11-2 ASSSAGANTGELF
TRBJ1-1 TRBV28 ASSLRRGGAF
TRBJ1-5 TRBV2 ASGGEHQPQH
TRBJ1-2 TRBV12-3/TRBV12-4 ASSFSGYGYT
TRBJ2-3 TRBV5-6 ASSLWLGDTQY
TRBJ1-4 TRBV7-2 ASSQGRGEKLF
TRBJ2-3 TRBV5-6 ASSRTYTDTQY
TRBJ2-7 TRBV6-1 ASSEGSAGRYEQY
TRBJ2-5 TRBV5-8 ASSSGTGAGYQETQY
TRBJ2-3 TRBV10-3 AISDLAGGDTQY
TRBJ1-5 TRBV3-1/TRBV3-2 ASSQDSSSNQPQH
TRBJ2-5 TRBV10-3 AIRGQGGETQY
TRBJ1-5 TRBV5-1 ASSLGGVGQPQH
TRBJ2-5 TRBV11-3 ASSTSGLARETQY
TRBJ2-7 TRBV6-2/TRBV6-3 ASSRGLAGGQSYEQY
TRBJ2-2 TRBV6-2/TRBV6-3 ASSYSRGFTGELF
TRBJ2-5 TRBV2 ARGGRKATETQY
TRBJ2-2 TRBV7-2 ASSQQRGGRDGELF
TRBJ2-7 TRBV5-8 ASSLWEGTDYEQY
TRBJ2-3 TRBV7-3 ASSLRGGRSTDTQY
TRBJ1-2 TRBV7-9 ASSPSFGYT
TRBJ1-5 TRBV29-1 SVGTSGNQPQH
TRBJ1-2 TRBV30 AWDGGAYGYT
TRBJ2-5 TRBV19 ASSSRLEVETQY
TRBJ1-4 TRBV6-1 ASSEDFATNEKLF
TRBJ1-2 TRBV5-4 ASSFQDRGAYGYT
TRBJ1-3 TRBV7-2 ASSLAGGQGVSGNTIY
TRBJ1-5 TRBV9 ASSVDSGDQPQH
TRBJ2-1 TRBV6-2/TRBV6-3 ASSYPDEQF
TRBJ2-1 TRBV7-7 ASSRGASGHNEQF
TRBJ2-2 TRBV7-9 ASSLAPLAGGQTGELF
TRBJ1-1 TRBV4-2 ASSQDYGVYTEAF
TRBJ2-3 TRBV5-1 ASSLSYLGDTQY
TRBJ2-1 TRBV7-2 ASSRTGTSGDTYNEQF
TRBJ1-1 TRBV2 ASSRTDQMNTEAF